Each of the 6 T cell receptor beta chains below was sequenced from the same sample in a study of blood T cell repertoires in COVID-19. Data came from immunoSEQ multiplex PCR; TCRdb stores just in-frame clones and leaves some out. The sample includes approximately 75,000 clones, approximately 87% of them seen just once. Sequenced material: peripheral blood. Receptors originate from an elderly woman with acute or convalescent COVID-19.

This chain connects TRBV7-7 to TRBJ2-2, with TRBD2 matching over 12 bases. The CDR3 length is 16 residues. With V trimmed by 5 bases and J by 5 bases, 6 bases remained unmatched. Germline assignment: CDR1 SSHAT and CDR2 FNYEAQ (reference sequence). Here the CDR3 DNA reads TGTGCCAGCAGCCGACTAGCGGGGGACGTTACCGGGGAGCTGTTTTTT. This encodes CASSRLAGDVTGELFF.

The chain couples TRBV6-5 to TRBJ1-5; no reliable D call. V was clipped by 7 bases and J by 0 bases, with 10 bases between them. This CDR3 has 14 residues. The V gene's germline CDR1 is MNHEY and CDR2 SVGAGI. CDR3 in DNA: TGTGCCAGCAACGCGGGCCTTAGCAATCAGCCCCAGCATTTT. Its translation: CASNAGLSNQPQHF.

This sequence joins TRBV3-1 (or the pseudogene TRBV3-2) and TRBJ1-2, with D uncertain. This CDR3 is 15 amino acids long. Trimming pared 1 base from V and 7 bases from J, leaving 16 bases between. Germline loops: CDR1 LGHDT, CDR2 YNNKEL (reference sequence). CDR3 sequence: CASSQASSSLLGYTF. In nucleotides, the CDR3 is TGTGCCAGCAGCCAAGCATCTAGCAGCCTCCTTGGCTACACCTTC.

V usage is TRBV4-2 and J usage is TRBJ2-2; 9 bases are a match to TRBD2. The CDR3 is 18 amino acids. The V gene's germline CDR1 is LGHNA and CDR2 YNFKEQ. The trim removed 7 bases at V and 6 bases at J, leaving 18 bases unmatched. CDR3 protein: CASKEWVSGGLGAGELFF. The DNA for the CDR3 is TGTGCCAGCAAAGAATGGGTTAGCGGGGGCCTGGGCGCCGGGGAGCTGTTTTTT.

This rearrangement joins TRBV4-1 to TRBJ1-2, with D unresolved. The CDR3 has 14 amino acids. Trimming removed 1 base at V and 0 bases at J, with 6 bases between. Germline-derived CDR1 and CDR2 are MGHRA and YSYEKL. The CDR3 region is CASSQALANYGYTF. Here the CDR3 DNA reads TGCGCCAGCAGCCAAGCGCTAGCTAACTATGGCTACACCTTC.

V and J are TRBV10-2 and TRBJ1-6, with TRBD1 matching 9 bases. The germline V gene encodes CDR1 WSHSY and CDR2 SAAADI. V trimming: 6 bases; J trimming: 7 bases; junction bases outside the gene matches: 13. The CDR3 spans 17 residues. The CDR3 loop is CASSEGLPGTGNSPLHF. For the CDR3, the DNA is TGCGCCAGCAGCGAAGGGTTACCCGGGACAGGGAATTCACCCCTCCACTTT.